The 28 T cell receptor beta chains below were found in one sample sequenced in a study of shared clonotypes between healthy human individuals. The naive CD8 fraction comprised CD45RO-negative cells positively selected for CCR7 and excluded terminally differentiated effector memory CD45RA+ cells. TCRdb's copy holds only in-frame clones and misses some; the assay was immunoSEQ multiplex PCR. The data contain about 2.1 million clones, 90% to 95% of them singletons. The sample taken for sequencing was naive CD8+ T cells from PBMCs. The receptors shown here come from a man between 18 and 29 years old in good health. Some clones in this sample may be carry-over from other donors' samples.

The rearrangement joins TRBV4-1 to TRBJ2-7; D gene ambiguous. Germline V lookup: CDR1 MGHRA, CDR2 YSYEKL. V was shortened by 5 bases and J by 3 bases, with 11 bases between the two germline ends. The CDR3 extends over 13 amino acids. Written as DNA, the CDR3 is TGCGCCAGCAGCGTACTACGGAACTACGAGCAGTACTTC. Residues: CASSVLRNYEQYF.

This clone has just one count. This chain uses TRBV11-2 with TRBJ2-3; 12 nucleotides match TRBD2. Germline V lookup: CDR1 SGHAT, CDR2 FQNNGV. V gave up 2 bases and J gave up 4 bases; unmatched junction bases: 1. The CDR3 loop spans 15 amino acids. CDR3 region: CASSLRLAGADTQYF. The CDR3 DNA reads as TGTGCCAGCAGCTTAAGACTAGCGGGAGCAGATACGCAGTATTTT.

This clone was found once. This rearrangement joins TRBV7-9 to TRBJ1-1; D unclear. This CDR3 spans 15 amino acids. Trimming pared 4 bases from V and 0 bases from J, leaving 12 bases between. CDR1 is SEHNR, CDR2 FQNEAQ, per germline (reference sequence). DNA for the CDR3: TGTGCCAGCAGCTGGTACAGAGCCATGAACACTGAAGCTTTCTTT. It encodes CASSWYRAMNTEAFF.

The chain has TRBV7-9 and TRBJ2-3; D is unresolved. This CDR3 contains 13 residues. Trimming shortened V by 6 bases and J by 0 bases, and 7 bases separated the two germline ends. Germline V CDR1 and CDR2: SEHNR, FQNEAQ (reference sequence). In DNA form, the CDR3 reads TGTGCCAGCAGACTGGCTAGCACAGATACGCAGTATTTT. Amino acids: CASRLASTDTQYF.

The CDR3 sequence is CSVAREQPQHF. CDR3 sequence (DNA): TGCAGCGTTGCCCGAGAACAGCCCCAGCATTTT. V and J are TRBV29-1 and TRBJ1-5, with D unclear. Germline values: CDR1 SQVTM, CDR2 ANQGSEA. This CDR3 spans 11 amino acids. The V and J ends lost 4 bases and 7 bases respectively, with 8 bases between them.

The genes are TRBV6-5 and TRBJ1-1; D remains unclear. The CDR3 contains 16 residues. V dropped 0 bases and J dropped 3 bases, with 14 bases sitting between them. CDR1 is MNHEY, CDR2 SVGAGI, per germline. CDR3 bases: TGTGCCAGCAGTTACTCGAGGAACGTCGCGTACACTGAAGCTTTCTTT. This codes for CASSYSRNVAYTEAFF.

The rearrangement links TRBV18 to TRBJ2-7; a possible D gene is TRBD1 (6 bases). The germline V and J ends were trimmed by 4 bases and 2 bases, with 18 bases remaining between them. The CDR3 runs 16 residues. Germline V gene data show CDR1 as KGHSH and CDR2 as LQKENI. DNA of the CDR3: TGTGCCAGCTCACTAAACCACAGGGAGAGGACCTACGAGCAGTACTTC. Amino acid sequence: CASSLNHRERTYEQYF.

Notes on this clone: Other nucleotide sequences in the sample specify the same CDR3. The chain recombines TRBV6-5 with TRBJ1-1; tentatively, D is TRBD1 (5 bases). The CDR3 contains 15 residues. Trimming removed 0 bases from V and 2 bases from J, with 10 bases in between. Germline assignment: CDR1 MNHEY and CDR2 SVGAGI. CDR3 DNA: TGTGCCAGCAGTTACTCGGGGACTCCAAACACTGAAGCTTTCTTT. Encoded protein: CASSYSGTPNTEAFF.

The V call is TRBV11-2, the J call TRBJ2-3, with 9 nucleotides matching TRBD2. V was pared by 5 bases and J by 4 bases, with 13 bases of the junction left unmatched. The V gene's germline CDR1 is SGHAT and CDR2 FQNNGV. The CDR3 covers 17 residues. This chain's CDR3 is CASSPPWVSGSPDTQYF. In DNA form, the CDR3 reads TGTGCCAGCAGCCCCCCCTGGGTTAGCGGGAGCCCAGATACGCAGTATTTT.

A word on this clone: Distinct nucleotide sequences in the sample also encode this CDR3. This chain uses TRBV2 with TRBJ2-7; D not certain. V was shortened by 6 bases and J by 4 bases, with 7 bases between the two germline ends. CDR3 length: 11 amino acids. From germline, CDR1 is SNHLY and CDR2 FYNNEI. This CDR3 is CASSEIYEQYF. DNA of the CDR3: TGTGCCAGCAGCGAAATTTACGAGCAGTACTTC.

The V call is TRBV2, the J call TRBJ1-5, with 10 bases fitting TRBD1. Germline CDR1 SNHLY, CDR2 FYNNEI. The CDR3 length is 14 residues. The V gene end was trimmed by 8 bases and the J gene end by 6 bases; junction bases not matched to a gene: 7. The CDR3 spells CASFPGQGLQPQHF. The CDR3 bases are TGTGCCAGCTTTCCGGGACAGGGGCTTCAGCCCCAGCATTTT.

The chain carries TRBV7-2 and TRBJ1-2; D is perhaps TRBD1 (5 bases). V was pared by 0 bases and J by 4 bases, with 9 bases between. Germline V gene sequence: CDR1 SGHTA, CDR2 FQGNSA. The length of the CDR3 is 14 residues. The CDR3, as DNA: TGTGCCAGCAGCTTAGCAGGACAACTCTATGGCTACACCTTC. It encodes CASSLAGQLYGYTF.

The V call is TRBV6-6, the J call TRBJ2-7; 8 bases agree with TRBD1. CDR1 MNHNY and CDR2 SVGAGI come from the germline V gene (reference sequence). There are 15 residues in the CDR3. The J segment lost 2 bases and the V segment lost 4 bases, leaving 7 bases of the junction unmatched. CDR3 DNA sequence: TGTGCCAGCAGTTCCATGACAGGGGACACCTACGAGCAGTACTTC. Translating gives CASSSMTGDTYEQYF.

This chain joins TRBV14 and TRBJ2-7, with D unclear. The CDR3 runs 13 residues. Between the trimmed V and J ends, which lost 1 base and 6 bases, there was a span of 10 bases. Looked up from germline, CDR1 is SGHDN and CDR2 is FVKESK. The CDR3 DNA reads TGTGCCAGCAGCCAAGCTACGGGTTCCGAGCAGTACTTC. It encodes CASSQATGSEQYF. Variable domain in full (rest from reference TRBV14 and TRBJ2-7): EAGVTQFPSHSVIEKGQTVTLRCDPISGHDNLYWYRRVMGKEIKFLLHFVKESKQDESGMPNNRFLAERTGGTYSTLKVQPAELEDSGVYFCASSQATGSEQYFGPGTRLTVT.

The V gene is TRBV10-3, the J gene TRBJ2-7, with D possibly being TRBD2 (5 bases). V was clipped by 0 bases and J by 1 base, with 10 bases between them. CDR3 size: 15 residues. In germline, CDR1 is ENHRY, CDR2 SYGVKD. The CDR3 DNA reads as TGTGCCATCAGTGAGTCGAGGGCGGGTTCCTACGAGCAGTACTTC. Protein: CAISESRAGSYEQYF.

J is TRBJ1-5 and V is TRBV27, with unresolved D. The V end was cut by 5 bases, the J end by 3 bases, with 20 bases between. Germline lookup yields CDR1 MNHEY and CDR2 SMNVEV (reference sequence). This CDR3 has 17 residues. The DNA of the CDR3 is TGTGCCAGCAGTCCACTCCCTCGGACGGCGAACAATCAGCCCCAGCATTTT. Translated: CASSPLPRTANNQPQHF.

The chain couples TRBV5-4 to TRBJ2-1; D not resolved. The CDR3 consists of 14 residues. V lost 5 bases and J lost 4, with 13 bases in between. Germline V CDR1 and CDR2: SGHNT, YYREEE (reference sequence). CDR3 coding DNA: TGTGCCAGCAGGGGGTCTTCCCATTACAATGAGCAGTTCTTC. Translating it yields CASRGSSHYNEQFF.

The V call is TRBV5-1, the J call TRBJ2-5; 10 nucleotides match TRBD2. V lost 1 base, J lost 0 bases, and 6 bases stayed unmatched. This CDR3 is 17 amino acids long. Germline assignment: CDR1 SGHRS and CDR2 YFSETQ. CDR3 in amino acids: CASSLLAGGIYQETQYF. For the CDR3, the DNA is TGCGCCAGCAGCTTGTTAGCGGGAGGTATTTACCAAGAGACCCAGTACTTC.

In the case of this clone: Other DNA variants within this sample encode the same CDR3. The gene calls are TRBV11-2 and TRBJ2-2; D uncertain. V shed 5 bases and J shed 6 bases, with 4 bases lying between them. The CDR3 has 11 residues. In germline, CDR1 is SGHAT, CDR2 FQNNGV. The CDR3 reads CASSRPGELFF. The CDR3 region has the DNA TGTGCCAGCAGCCGCCCCGGGGAGCTGTTTTTT.

This chain uses TRBV7-9 with TRBJ2-2; 14 nucleotides line up with TRBD2. The germline CDR1 and CDR2 sequences are SEHNR and FQNEAQ (reference sequence). V dropped 5 bases and J dropped 1; count of bases not matched to a gene: 9. The CDR3 covers 19 residues. This chain's CDR3 is CASSPTGTSGSRNTGELFF. Written as DNA, the CDR3 is TGTGCCAGCAGCCCAACCGGGACTAGCGGGAGCAGGAACACCGGGGAGCTGTTTTTT.

V and J are TRBV29-1 and TRBJ2-1; possible D gene TRBD2, 5 bases. The CDR3 runs 14 residues. V was pared by 6 bases and J by 3 bases, with 15 bases between. CDR1 and CDR2 from the germline V gene are SQVTM and ANQGSEA. CDR3 nucleotide sequence: TGCAGCGTCAACACGGCTGGGAGCTACAATGAGCAGTTCTTC. Translation: CSVNTAGSYNEQFF.

The rearrangement joins TRBV29-1 to TRBJ1-2; D perhaps matches TRBD1 (6 bases). V gave up 3 bases and J gave up 0 bases, with 23 bases separating them. The CDR3 has 18 residues. The germline V gene encodes CDR1 SQVTM and CDR2 ANQGSEA. CDR3 loop: CSVEGAGSMGDSNYGYTF. CDR3 DNA: TGCAGCGTTGAGGGGGCAGGGTCGATGGGAGATTCTAACTATGGCTACACCTTC.

The rearrangement joins TRBV4-3 to TRBJ2-3, with D possibly TRBD1 on 6 matching bases. The germline V and J ends were trimmed by 3 bases and 3 bases, with 16 bases remaining between them. This CDR3 region has 16 residues. Germline V gene sequence: CDR1 LGHNA, CDR2 YSLEER. Here the CDR3 DNA reads TGCGCCAGCAGCCAGGACTCCGGGACATATACAGATACGCAGTATTTT. Translation: CASSQDSGTYTDTQYF.

V usage is TRBV4-1 and J usage is TRBJ2-7; D unclear. There are 15 residues in the CDR3. Germline CDR1 is MGHRA and CDR2 is YSYEKL. V was trimmed by 0 bases and J by 3 bases, leaving 12 bases between them. CDR3 region: CASSQDRVNYYEQYF. In nucleotides, the CDR3 is TGCGCCAGCAGCCAAGATAGGGTAAATTACTACGAGCAGTACTTC.

This chain joins TRBV4-1 and TRBJ2-7, with D possibly being TRBD2 (6 bases). Germline values: CDR1 MGHRA, CDR2 YSYEKL. The CDR3 is 15 amino acids. Trimming stripped 0 bases from V and 3 bases from J, with 12 bases between. CDR3 amino acids: CASSQDLGTHYEQYF. In nucleotides, the CDR3 is TGCGCCAGCAGCCAAGATCTTGGGACTCACTACGAGCAGTACTTC.

The V call is TRBV2, the J call TRBJ1-1; D is undetermined. The germline CDR1 and CDR2 sequences are SNHLY and FYNNEI. The V end was cut by 2 bases, the J end by 3 bases, with 16 bases between. There are 16 residues in the CDR3. CDR3 DNA: TGTGCCAGCAGTGAATTCCCTGAACTTTGGGACACTGAAGCTTTCTTT. This encodes CASSEFPELWDTEAFF.

The chain uses TRBV2 and TRBJ1-4; 9 nucleotides match TRBD1. The CDR3 has 14 residues. The V segment lost 6 bases and the J segment 8 bases; nucleotides outside the gene matches: 7. Germline lookup yields CDR1 SNHLY and CDR2 FYNNEI. The CDR3 protein is CASRDRGGNEKLFF. In DNA form, the CDR3 reads TGTGCCAGCAGGGACAGGGGAGGGAACGAAAAACTGTTTTTT.

This chain connects TRBV5-6 to TRBJ2-1; D is perhaps TRBD2 (5 bases). The V and J ends lost 4 bases and 7 bases respectively, with 9 bases between them. The CDR3 is 12 amino acids. Germline V gene data show CDR1 as SGHDT and CDR2 as YYEEEE. The CDR3 here is CASSRGTNEQFF. CDR3 DNA sequence: TGTGCCAGCAGCCGGGGAACGAATGAGCAGTTCTTC.